The rows below give T cell receptor beta chains drawn from one sample of a study of CD8 T cells in Susac syndrome. TCRdb independently ran MiXCR on the immunoSEQ multiplex PCR reads; one entry per CDR3 protein. The sample records around 230,000 distinct CDR3 sequences, 95% being singletons. The specimen was CD4+ T cells from PBMCs. Receptors were obtained from a human donor with multiple sclerosis. The CDR3 runs from the conserved cysteine through the conserved F or W. D genes are given only for firm matches. Size values are once, few and many counts, or a class for expanded clones, and some rows have none.

size | J | D | V | DNA | CDR3
NA | TRBJ2-1 | TRBD2 | TRBV12-3/TRBV12-4 | TGTGCCAGCAGTATCAGACTAGCGAGCAATGAGCAGTTCTTC | CASSIRLASNEQFF
NA | TRBJ1-2 | NA | TRBV29-1 | TGCAGCGTACGGGGGGGTTATGGCTACACCTTC | CSVRGGYGYTF
NA | TRBJ1-2 | TRBD1 | TRBV25-1 | TGTGCCAGCAGTGAAGGACAGGGGCTGTATGGCTACACCTTC | CASSEGQGLYGYTF
NA | TRBJ2-7 | NA | TRBV25-1 | TGTGCCAGCAGTGACAGGGGCCACGAGCAGTACTTC | CASSDRGHEQYF
NA | TRBJ1-2 | TRBD1 | TRBV7-9 | TGTGCCAGCAGCCGGGACAGAATTGCTGGCTACACCTTC | CASSRDRIAGYTF
NA | TRBJ1-1 | NA | TRBV29-1 | TGCAGCGTGGGGGTAACCGGGACCGGGCCTACTGAAGCTTTCTTT | CSVGVTGTGPTEAFF
NA | TRBJ2-1 | TRBD1 | TRBV30 | TGTGCCTGGAGTACGGGACAGGGGGCCCTCAATGAGCAGTTCTTC | CAWSTGQGALNEQFF
NA | TRBJ1-5 | TRBD1 | TRBV27 | TGTGCCAGCAGTTGGCGACAGGGGATTAATCAGCCCCAGCATTTT | CASSWRQGINQPQHF
NA | TRBJ1-2 | NA | TRBV5-6 | TGTGCCAGCACCTCGGAAGGGGCCTATGGCTACACCTTC | CASTSEGAYGYTF
NA | TRBJ2-3 | TRBD1 | TRBV15 | TGTGCCACCAGCAGAGCCGTACAGGGGAGAGATACGCAGTATTTT | CATSRAVQGRDTQYF
once | TRBJ1-2 | NA | TRBV12-3/TRBV12-4 | TGTGCCAGCAGTTTAACCGGGACCCAGAGGGGCTACACCTTC | CASSLTGTQRGYTF
NA | TRBJ2-4 | NA | TRBV19 | TGTGCCAGTAGCAGAGCGGGAAACATTCAGTACTTC | CASSRAGNIQYF
NA | TRBJ2-5 | NA | TRBV10-3 | TGTGCCATCAGTGACCCTAGGGGGGTCGTTGAGACCCAGTACTTC | CAISDPRGVVETQYF
once | TRBJ2-3 | NA | TRBV7-3 | TGTGCCAGCAGCTCTTCCCCCTCCGATACGCAGTATTTT | CASSSSPSDTQYF
NA | TRBJ2-5 | NA | TRBV7-2 | TGTGCCAGCAGCTTGATTGTAGAGACCCAGTACTTC | CASSLIVETQYF
NA | TRBJ2-5 | NA | TRBV15 | TGTGCCACCAGGGGGCCAACCCACCAAGAGACCCAGTACTTC | CATRGPTHQETQYF
NA | TRBJ1-1 | NA | TRBV3-1 | TGTGCCAGCAGCAGCCCCCTTCGGGGTGAAGCTTTCTTT | CASSSPLRGEAFF
NA | TRBJ2-2 | NA | TRBV28 | TGTGCCAGCAGTCCCTCGCCCGGGGCTAGCGAGAACACCGGGGAGCTGTTTTTT | CASSPSPGASENTGELFF
NA | TRBJ2-1 | NA | TRBV3-1 | TGTGCCAGCAGCCAAGAGGCGGGTAGGAACAATGAGCAGTTCTTC | CASSQEAGRNNEQFF
NA | TRBJ2-6 | NA | TRBV12-3/TRBV12-4 | TGTGCCAGCAGTCCCCCCCGACAGGCCTTCAACTCTGGGGCCAACGTCCTGACTTTC | CASSPPRQAFNSGANVLTF
NA | TRBJ2-1 | TRBD1 | TRBV24-1 | TGTGCCACCAGTGATTCCGGACAGGGTCGGGATGAGCAGTTCTTC | CATSDSGQGRDEQFF
NA | TRBJ2-7 | NA | TRBV30 | TGTGCCTGGAGTTCGGCGGTCAGGGCTGGGCAGTACTTC | CAWSSAVRAGQYF
NA | TRBJ1-1 | NA | TRBV30 | TGTGCCTGGAGCCAGCCGGGGGACACTGAAGCTTTCTTT | CAWSQPGDTEAFF
NA | TRBJ1-1 | NA | TRBV15 | TGTGCCACCAGCAGAGATAGGATGAACACTGAAGCTTTCTTT | CATSRDRMNTEAFF
NA | TRBJ2-1 | TRBD1 | TRBV7-3 | TGTGCCAGCAGCTTACATTGGGCAGGGGGCAATGAGCAGTTCTTC | CASSLHWAGGNEQFF
NA | TRBJ2-3 | TRBD2 | TRBV9 | TGTGCCAGCAGCGTAGACACTAGCGGGGGCTCAGATACGCAGTATTTT | CASSVDTSGGSDTQYF
NA | TRBJ2-7 | TRBD1 | TRBV29-1 | TGCAGCGTAGACAGGGGGAATTTGGGTGACGAGCAGTACTTC | CSVDRGNLGDEQYF
NA | TRBJ1-2 | TRBD1 | TRBV20-1 | TGCAGTGCTAGGGGCAGGGGGAACTATGGCTACACCTTC | CSARGRGNYGYTF
once | TRBJ1-1 | TRBD1 | TRBV29-1 | TGCAGCGTTGACTTCGGACAGGACCTACACACTGAAGCTTTCTTT | CSVDFGQDLHTEAFF
NA | TRBJ2-7 | TRBD1 | TRBV3-1 | TGTGCCAGCAGCCAAGGCGGGATAGGACAGGGTCGGTACGAGCAGTACTTC | CASSQGGIGQGRYEQYF
NA | TRBJ2-5 | NA | TRBV12-3/TRBV12-4 | TGTGCCAGCAGTTTAGGACGGGGGGCGTACCAAGAGACCCAGTACTTC | CASSLGRGAYQETQYF